These 20 T cell receptor beta chains came from one sample sequenced in a study of T-cell reconstitution after alpha-beta-depleted transplantation in children (dated by TCRdb to 2016 to 2018). The intended sense of this specimen's treatment or condition label: allogeneic hematopoietic cell transplantation with graft depleted of TCRalphabeta T cells and CD19 B cells. Libraries came from PCR. The run used an Illumina HiSeq 2500. Molecular barcoding was employed in the preparation of TCR libraries, with unique molecular identifiers being used to normalize TCRbeta repertoire quantification. TCRdb reanalyzed the raw reads on its own, using fastp at Q25 for trimming and MiXCR for clone calling, and kept in-frame beta chains. CDR3 protein sequences are deduplicated, and each keeps its most common genes and DNA. The sample records hundreds of thousands of distinct CDR3 sequences, roughly 13% of which are singletons. The ten biggest clones cover about 2.2% of the sample.

The sequencing here drew on PBMCs, mostly from graft donor cells, taken 360 days after TCRalphabeta/CD19-depleted stem cell transplant. The receptors were gathered from a male patient between 5 and 17 years old who had a stem cell transplant for acute myeloid leukemia, so the T cells may come from the graft donor.

The table lists this clonotype with many counts. The chain employs TRBV4-2 and TRBJ2-7, with D hard to call. The CDR3 contains 14 residues. V lost 2 bases to trimming and J lost 4 bases, with 12 bases between them. CDR1 is LGHNA, CDR2 YNFKEQ, per germline. In DNA, the CDR3 is TGTGCCAGCAGCCAAATGGCCGGTGTGTACGAGCAGTACTTC. This gives the protein CASSQMAGVYEQYF.

This clonotype was counted ten times or more. The chain employs TRBV7-3 and TRBJ2-1; D remains unclear. In germline, CDR1 is SGHTA, CDR2 FQGTGA. The CDR3 loop spans 15 amino acids. V lost 5 bases and J 0 bases, leaving 11 bases between the germline ends. DNA for the CDR3: TGTGCCAGCAGCGAACATGGGTTCTCCTACAATGAGCAGTTCTTC. It encodes CASSEHGFSYNEQFF.

This clonotype occurred a few times. V is TRBV20-1 and J is TRBJ2-4; TRBD1 aligns across 8 bases. The J segment lost 1 base and the V segment lost 5 bases, leaving 4 bases of the junction unmatched. The length of the CDR3 is 14 residues. From germline, CDR1 is DFQATT and CDR2 SNEGSKA (reference sequence). The CDR3, as DNA: TGCAGTGCTTGGACAGGGCGGGCCAAAAACATTCAGTACTTC. Translation: CSAWTGRAKNIQYF.

The gene calls are TRBV2 and TRBJ2-7, with 7 bases fitting TRBD2. V dropped 2 bases and J dropped 7; count of bases not matched to a gene: 11. In germline, CDR1 is SNHLY, CDR2 FYNNEI. The CDR3 is 15 residues long. Here the CDR3 reads CASSETATGGSEQYF. The CDR3 DNA is TGTGCCAGCAGTGAAACCGCTACCGGGGGGTCGGAGCAGTACTTC.

This clonotype was found a few times. The chain recombines TRBV2 with TRBJ2-3, with D hard to call. Germline lookup yields CDR1 SNHLY and CDR2 FYNNEI. V lost 5 bases, J lost 7 bases, and 10 bases lay in between. The CDR3 extends over 12 amino acids. This CDR3 reads CASSYKPNTQYF. The CDR3 DNA reads as TGTGCCAGCAGTTATAAACCCAATACGCAGTATTTT.

This clonotype was observed a few times. This chain joins TRBV2 and TRBJ1-5, with D possibly being TRBD1 (6 bases). Trimming pared 2 bases from V and 6 bases from J, leaving 14 bases between. The CDR3 sequence is 15 residues long. Looked up from germline, CDR1 is SNHLY and CDR2 is FYNNEI. The CDR3 DNA sequence: TGTGCCAGCAGTGAAAACTTAGGGGGAAGTCAGCCCCAGCATTTT. It encodes CASSENLGGSQPQHF.

This clonotype was counted a few times. This chain uses TRBV7-9 with TRBJ1-3, with 7 bases identical to TRBD1. This CDR3 is built from 14 residues. CDR1 is SEHNR and CDR2 is FQNEAQ in the germline V gene (reference sequence). V shed 5 bases and J 3 bases; nucleotides not matched to a gene: 4. The CDR3: CASSLGTDGNTIYF. The CDR3 DNA reads as TGTGCCAGCAGCCTGGGGACAGATGGAAACACCATATATTTT.

In this sample, this clonotype turned up many times. This chain links TRBV6-5 with TRBJ2-4, with TRBD2 matching over 7 bases. Germline V CDR1 and CDR2: MNHEY, SVGAGI. J gave up 0 bases and V 4 bases, and 9 bases lay outside the gene matches. The CDR3 loop spans 17 amino acids. The chain's CDR3 is CASSSPGGGVAKNIQYF. CDR3 DNA sequence: TGTGCCAGCAGTTCCCCGGGGGGTGGAGTAGCCAAAAACATTCAGTACTTC.

This clonotype was seen a few times. The chain recombines TRBV30 with TRBJ2-7; D remains ambiguous. CDR1 GTSNPN and CDR2 SVGIG come from the germline V gene (reference sequence). The CDR3 is made up of 13 amino acids. The V and J ends lost 2 bases and 1 base respectively, with 9 bases between them. Here the CDR3 reads CAWSFTPSYEQYF. The DNA of the CDR3 is TGTGCCTGGAGTTTCACCCCTTCCTACGAGCAGTACTTC.

V and J are TRBV7-3 and TRBJ2-5; a weak D match, TRBD2 (7 bases). CDR1 is SGHTA, CDR2 FQGTGA, per germline. The V gene lost 2 bases and the J gene lost 2 bases, with 12 bases spanning the gap. CDR3 size: 15 residues. CDR3 nucleotides: TGTGCCAGCAGCTTATCTCGGGGGGCTCAAGAGACCCAGTACTTC. It specifies CASSLSRGAQETQYF. Using reference TRBV7-3 and TRBJ2-5 for the parts outside the CDR3, the full variable domain is GAGVSQTPSNKVTEKGKYVELRCDPISGHTALYWYRQSLGQGPEFLIYFQGTGAADDSGLPNDRFFAVRPEGSVSTLKIQRTERGDSAVYLCASSLSRGAQETQYFGPGTRLLVL.

Ten or more counts support this clonotype. The chain is built from TRBV29-1 and TRBJ2-3; 8 bases fit TRBD1. The germline V gene has CDR1 SQVTM and CDR2 ANQGSEA. The V gene end was trimmed by 7 bases and the J gene end by 2 bases; junction bases not matched to a gene: 5. The CDR3 consists of 13 residues. The CDR3 loop is CSGRTGTTDTQYF. The CDR3 DNA reads TGCAGCGGTAGGACAGGGACCACAGATACGCAGTATTTT.

This clonotype was seen ten or more times. The chain joins TRBV12-3 or TRBV12-4 to TRBJ2-1; TRBD2 matches 10 bases. After removal of 6 bases from V and 5 bases from J, the junction contained 4 bases not matched to a gene. CDR3 length: 14 residues. The CDR3 bases are TGTGCCAGCAGATGGACTAGCGGACACAATGAGCAGTTCTTC. It yields the protein CASRWTSGHNEQFF.

This chain uses TRBV5-4 with TRBJ2-5; D could derive from TRBD1 or TRBD2 (6 bases each). Germline CDR1 SGHNT, CDR2 YYREEE (reference sequence). The CDR3 consists of 15 residues. Trimming cost V 4 bases and J 2 bases, with 15 bases left between them. In DNA form, the CDR3 reads TGTGCCAGCAGCCCGCCCGGGGGCAGGCAAGAGACCCAGTACTTC. This codes for CASSPPGGRQETQYF.

In its sample, this clonotype was seen a few times. This chain joins TRBV7-2 and TRBJ2-1; unclear D gene. The V end was cut by 5 bases, the J end by 2 bases, with 13 bases between. This CDR3 comprises 15 residues. The germline CDR1 and CDR2 sequences are SGHTA and FQGNSA. The CDR3 coding sequence is TGTGCCAGCAGCGCAGACGGATTTCCCTACAATGAGCAGTTCTTC. It translates to CASSADGFPYNEQFF.

This clonotype was detected ten times or more. This chain uses TRBV28 with TRBJ2-2, with 8 bases lining up with TRBD1. The germline CDR1 and CDR2 sequences are MDHEN and SYDVKM. The CDR3 contains 16 residues. V dropped 6 bases and J dropped 1; count of bases not matched to a gene: 7. The CDR3 sequence: CASRTDRGQNTGELFF. CDR3 in DNA: TGTGCCAGCAGGACCGACAGGGGTCAGAACACCGGGGAGCTGTTTTTT.

Of note for this clonotype: At one end the junction does not follow the germline gene, possibly because of a read error. This rearrangement joins TRBV20-1 to TRBJ2-7; TRBD2 agrees at 14 bases. This CDR3 has 18 amino acids. Germline loops: CDR1 DFQATT, CDR2 SNEGSKA (reference sequence). DNA for the CDR3: TGCTGTGCTAGAGATCTAAGACTAGCGGGAGGGGCCGGGTACGAGCAGTACTTC. This gives the protein CCARDLRLAGGAGYEQYF.

The chain has TRBV5-1 and TRBJ2-7; 10 bases agree with TRBD2. V was clipped by 4 bases and J by 4 bases; unmatched bases: 5. This CDR3 region has 14 residues. From germline, CDR1 is SGHRS and CDR2 YFSETQ. CDR3 nucleotide sequence: TGCGCCAGCAGCACTAGCGGGGCCCCTTACGAGCAGTACTTC. It translates to CASSTSGAPYEQYF.

This clonotype appeared many times. V usage is TRBV9 and J usage is TRBJ2-1, with 8 bases that match TRBD1. CDR1 is SGDLS, CDR2 YYNGEE, per germline. The CDR3 loop spans 15 amino acids. V dropped 0 bases and J dropped 4; count of bases not matched to a gene: 3. The CDR3 coding sequence is TGTGCCAGCAGCGTAGCAGGGGGCAATTACAATGAGCAGTTCTTC. It codes for CASSVAGGNYNEQFF.

This clonotype turned up a few times. The rearrangement uses TRBV5-1 and TRBJ2-2; D might be TRBD1 (5 bases). This CDR3 comprises 16 residues. CDR1 and CDR2 from the germline V gene are SGHRS and YFSETQ. V was pared by 1 base and J by 2 bases, with 12 bases between. This CDR3 reads CASSLNPQGNTGELFF. The CDR3 DNA follows: TGCGCCAGCAGCTTGAATCCCCAGGGAAACACCGGGGAGCTGTTTTTT.

This clonotype was picked up a small number of times. The rearrangement joins TRBV28 to TRBJ1-3; 7 bases match TRBD1. The CDR3 is 13 residues long. CDR1 is MDHEN, CDR2 SYDVKM, per germline. V was pared by 10 bases and J by 2 bases, with 5 bases of the junction left unmatched. The CDR3 spells CAIVTGTGNTIYF. As DNA, the CDR3 is TGTGCCATCGTGACAGGGACTGGAAACACCATATATTTT. The full variable domain, its missing parts supplied by reference TRBV28 and TRBJ1-3, is DVKVTQSSRYLVKRTGEKVFLECVQDMDHENMFWYRQDPGLGLRLIYFSYDVKMKEKGDIPEGYSVSREKKERFSLILESASTNQTSMYLCAIVTGTGNTIYFGEGSWLTVV.